A single sample is the source of the 32 T cell receptor beta chains below, sequenced in a study of T cell responses to AZD1222 COVID-19 vaccine. Method: immunoSEQ multiplex PCR; TCRdb's copy keeps in-frame clones and lacks some. The table lists some 150,000 clones, under 95% of them singletons. The sequencing here drew on peripheral blood, taken on day 0 of AZD1222 vaccination. These TCRs come from an adult in good health.

This chain connects TRBV12-3 or TRBV12-4 to TRBJ1-3; D unresolved. This CDR3 spans 11 amino acids. V lost 4 bases to trimming and J lost 2 bases, with 0 bases between them. For the CDR3, the DNA is TGTGCCAGCAGTTCTGGAAACACCATATATTTT. Translation: CASSSGNTIYF.

The chain is built from TRBV4-2 and TRBJ2-5, with TRBD2 identical over 11 bases. J lost 5 bases, V lost 0 bases, and 5 bases had no gene match. Germline V gene data show CDR1 as LGHNA and CDR2 as YNFKEQ. The CDR3 runs 16 residues. CDR3 protein: CASSQEIAGGLETQYF. The CDR3 bases are TGTGCCAGCAGCCAAGAGATAGCGGGGGGGCTCGAGACCCAGTACTTC.

The V gene is TRBV7-2, the J gene TRBJ2-7; D is unclear. Trimming removed 5 bases from V and 3 bases from J, with 8 bases in between. This CDR3 has 12 amino acids. Germline V lookup: CDR1 SGHTA, CDR2 FQGNSA. The CDR3 nucleotides read TGTGCCAGCAGCAATACACGCTACGAGCAGTACTTC. Encoded protein: CASSNTRYEQYF.

The V gene is TRBV7-3, the J gene TRBJ2-5; D not certain. CDR1 SGHTA and CDR2 FQGTGA come from the germline V gene. The germline V and J ends were trimmed by 0 bases and 3 bases, with 5 bases remaining between them. The CDR3 spans 13 residues. The CDR3 is CASSLTGEETQYF. The DNA of the CDR3 is TGTGCCAGCAGCTTAACGGGCGAAGAGACCCAGTACTTC.

Only one count was recorded for this clone. The J gene is TRBJ1-4, the V gene TRBV6-5, with D possibly TRBD1 on 5 matching bases. Germline values: CDR1 MNHEY, CDR2 SVGAGI. There are 13 residues in the CDR3. V was pared by 7 bases and J by 1 base, with 7 bases between. CDR3 in amino acids: CASKRGTNEKLFF. CDR3 coding DNA: TGTGCCAGCAAAAGGGGAACTAATGAAAAACTGTTTTTT.

The chain has TRBV24-1 and TRBJ2-1; 11 bases are a match to TRBD1. CDR1 is KGHDR, CDR2 SFDVKD, per germline. Germline trimming cut 5 bases from V and 7 bases from J; bases unmatched to any gene: 12. The length of the CDR3 is 17 residues. CDR3 amino acids: CATSGSTGTGGLNEQFF. The CDR3 coding sequence is TGTGCCACCAGTGGAAGTACCGGGACAGGGGGGTTAAATGAGCAGTTCTTC.

This clone was observed once. The gene calls are TRBV6-5 and TRBJ1-2; 7 nucleotides line up with TRBD1. Trimming cost V 6 bases and J 7 bases; bases outside gene matches: 11. CDR3 size: 14 residues. The germline V gene has CDR1 MNHEY and CDR2 SVGAGI. CDR3 in DNA: TGTGCCAGCAGCGGACAGGTGACGGGTGGTGGCTACACCTTC. Protein: CASSGQVTGGGYTF.

This chain joins TRBV5-8 and TRBJ2-3; D unresolved. Germline CDR1 is SGHTS and CDR2 is YDEGEE. V lost 2 bases and J lost 7, with 17 bases in between. This CDR3 is 15 amino acids long. The CDR3 DNA reads TGTGCCAGCAGCTTTCGTCCGACTGCCCGCCATACGCAGTATTTT. Residues: CASSFRPTARHTQYF.

This clone was detected only once. This rearrangement joins TRBV7-8 to TRBJ2-7, with 9 bases matching TRBD2. Trimming took 7 bases from V and 5 from J; bases not matched to a gene: 12. The CDR3 is made up of 15 amino acids. Germline V CDR1 and CDR2: SGHVS, FQNEAQ. The CDR3 protein is CASTPGRGGIDEQYF. The CDR3 region has the DNA TGTGCCAGCACCCCTGGGCGGGGGGGAATCGACGAGCAGTACTTC.

V gene TRBV7-2 combines with J gene TRBJ1-5, with D tentatively TRBD1 (5 bases). Deletions cut 3 bases from V and 6 bases from J, with 18 bases between. Per germline, CDR1 SGHTA and CDR2 FQGNSA. CDR3 length: 16 amino acids. CDR3 coding DNA: TGTGCCAGCAGCTTGCAGCAGGGCCCCAGCCTTCAGCCCCAGCATTTT. Its protein product is CASSLQQGPSLQPQHF. Supplemented by reference TRBV7-2 and TRBJ1-5, the full variable domain reads GAGVSQSPSNKVTEKGKDVELRCDPISGHTALYWYRQSLGQGLEFLIYFQGNSAPDKSGLPSDRFSAERTGGSVSTLTIQRTQQEDSAVYLCASSLQQGPSLQPQHFGDGTRLSIL.

The chain uses TRBV19 and TRBJ1-2, with TRBD1 identical over 8 bases. V trimming: 5 bases; J trimming: 2 bases; junction bases outside the gene matches: 7. CDR3 size: 15 residues. Germline V gene data show CDR1 as LNHDA and CDR2 as SQIVND (reference sequence). DNA of the CDR3: TGTGCCAGTAGTTCACGGACAGGGAGCAACTATGGCTACACCTTC. This sequence encodes CASSSRTGSNYGYTF.

This chain connects TRBV3-1 (or the pseudogene TRBV3-2) to TRBJ2-2; D is uncertain. The germline V gene encodes CDR1 LGHDT and CDR2 YNNKEL (reference sequence). Trimming removed 3 bases at V and 7 bases at J, with 9 bases between. The CDR3 length is 13 residues. The CDR3 nucleotides read TGTGCCAGCAGCCAGGGCCCGGGCGGGGAGCTGTTTTTT. It specifies CASSQGPGGELFF.

The chain is built from TRBV4-1 and TRBJ1-2; D is uncertain. Trimming took off 1 base at V and 4 bases at J, with 13 bases between the two ends. CDR1 is MGHRA and CDR2 is YSYEKL in the germline V gene. The CDR3 has 15 residues. The CDR3 reads CASSQVMERGYGYTF. CDR3 bases: TGCGCCAGCAGCCAAGTCATGGAGCGAGGCTATGGCTACACCTTC.

The chain uses TRBV30 and TRBJ1-4, with 9 nucleotides matching TRBD1. The CDR3 is made up of 13 amino acids. The J segment lost 6 bases and the V segment lost 5 bases, leaving 4 bases of the junction unmatched. Germline V lookup: CDR1 GTSNPN, CDR2 SVGIG (reference sequence). The CDR3 region has the DNA TGTGCCTGGGGACAGGGGCGGGATGAAAAACTGTTTTTT. Protein: CAWGQGRDEKLFF.

The J gene is TRBJ2-7, the V gene TRBV6-2 or TRBV6-3; 8 bases map to TRBD1. The germline V gene encodes CDR1 MNHEY and CDR2 SVGEGT. J was trimmed by 0 bases and V by 4 bases; bases with no gene match: 5. The CDR3 loop spans 15 amino acids. The CDR3: CASSFRDRSSYEQYF. DNA of the CDR3: TGTGCCAGCAGTTTCCGGGACAGGAGCTCCTACGAGCAGTACTTC.

The rearrangement joins TRBV11-3 to TRBJ2-1; 11 nucleotides line up with TRBD2. The germline V gene encodes CDR1 SGHNT and CDR2 YENEEA. The V gene end was trimmed by 0 bases and the J gene end by 3 bases; junction bases not matched to a gene: 7. CDR3 length: 18 residues. The CDR3 DNA reads as TGTGCCAGCAGCTTAGATCAGCGACTAGCGGGGTTCTACAATGAGCAGTTCTTC. Its translation: CASSLDQRLAGFYNEQFF.

This clone showed up just once. The V gene is TRBV29-1, the J gene TRBJ2-6; D gene uncertain. V was trimmed by 4 bases and J by 0 bases, leaving 7 bases between them. The CDR3 consists of 14 residues. In germline, CDR1 is SQVTM, CDR2 ANQGSEA. The CDR3 sequence is CSVAASSGANVLTF. The DNA of the CDR3 is TGCAGCGTTGCCGCAAGCTCTGGGGCCAACGTCCTGACTTTC.

The gene calls are TRBV5-1 and TRBJ1-3; no clear D gene. Trimming removed 2 bases at V and 3 bases at J, with 6 bases between. This CDR3 is built from 13 residues. Germline V gene lookup returns CDR1 SGHRS and CDR2 YFSETQ. DNA of the CDR3: TGCGCCAGCAGCTTTGGTGGTGGAAACACCATATATTTT. Its protein is CASSFGGGNTIYF.

The chain recombines TRBV18 with TRBJ1-4; the D gene is possibly TRBD1 (5 bases). Germline V gene sequence: CDR1 KGHSH, CDR2 LQKENI. The ends were cut back, 3 bases at V and 11 bases at J, with 13 bases in the middle. The CDR3 runs to 13 residues. In DNA form, the CDR3 reads TGTGCCAGCTCACCGGCCCCGGAGGGGAAACTGTTTTTT. Residues: CASSPAPEGKLFF. The whole variable domain, remainder taken from reference TRBV18 and TRBJ1-4, is NAGVMQNPRHLVRRRGQEARLRCSPMKGHSHVYWYRQLPEEGLKFMVYLQKENIIDESGMPKERFSAEFPKEGPSILRIQQVVRGDSAAYFCASSPAPEGKLFFGSGTQLSVL.

The V call is TRBV5-4, the J call TRBJ2-7; the D call may be TRBD1 or TRBD2 (6 bases each). V shed 2 bases and J shed 0 bases, with 12 bases lying between them. CDR3 length: 15 amino acids. Germline-derived CDR1 and CDR2 are SGHNT and YYREEE (reference sequence). CDR3 protein: CASSFGGPSSYEQYF. As DNA, the CDR3 is TGTGCCAGCAGCTTTGGGGGGCCAAGCTCCTACGAGCAGTACTTC.

This chain joins TRBV12-3 or TRBV12-4 and TRBJ2-1; TRBD1 matches 8 bases. The trim removed 6 bases at V and 6 bases at J, leaving 4 bases unmatched. The CDR3 loop spans 13 amino acids. In DNA, the CDR3 is TGTGCCAGCAGGAAGACAGGGGTCAATGAGCAGTTCTTC. This gives the protein CASRKTGVNEQFF.

The V and J genes are TRBV7-6 and TRBJ1-6, with D uncertain. Trimming removed 1 base at V and 2 bases at J, with 9 bases between. Germline V gene sequence: CDR1 SGHVS, CDR2 FNYEAQ. This CDR3 is built from 16 residues. The CDR3 here is CASSLGEITYNSPLHF. CDR3 coding DNA: TGTGCCAGCAGCTTAGGGGAGATTACCTATAATTCACCCCTCCACTTT.

The V call is TRBV5-5, the J call TRBJ2-1, with D possibly matching TRBD1 (7 bases). Germline V gene sequence: CDR1 SGHKS, CDR2 YYEKEE (reference sequence). The CDR3 is 16 amino acids. V shed 1 base and J shed 2 bases, with 13 bases lying between them. The CDR3 coding sequence is TGTGCCAGCAGCTTGTTTGCAGGGGGGACCTACAATGAGCAGTTCTTC. Its translation is CASSLFAGGTYNEQFF.

This chain joins TRBV28 and TRBJ2-4; perhaps TRBD1 as D (5 bases). The CDR3 sequence is 17 residues long. Germline CDR1 and CDR2: MDHEN and SYDVKM. V lost 4 bases and J 7 bases, leaving 23 bases between the germline ends. DNA for the CDR3: TGTGCCAGCAGTTCAACAGGTCTACCCTTCCCCCGCAACATTCAGTACTTC. This translates into CASSSTGLPFPRNIQYF. Variable domain in full (rest from reference TRBV28 and TRBJ2-4): DVKVTQSSRYLVKRTGEKVFLECVQDMDHENMFWYRQDPGLGLRLIYFSYDVKMKEKGDIPEGYSVSREKKERFSLILESASTNQTSMYLCASSSTGLPFPRNIQYFGAGTRLSVL.

This clone appeared a single time. The CDR3 reads CASSFPMAPNYGYTF. In DNA, the CDR3 is TGTGCCAGCAGCTTCCCCATGGCCCCGAACTATGGCTACACCTTC. The rearrangement joins TRBV7-9 to TRBJ1-2, with D unresolved. The CDR3 consists of 15 residues. The germline CDR1 and CDR2 sequences are SEHNR and FQNEAQ (reference sequence). Trimming took 3 bases from V and 2 from J, leaving 13 bases between them.

The J gene is TRBJ1-5, the V gene TRBV18; D may be TRBD1 (5 bases). From germline, CDR1 is KGHSH and CDR2 LQKENI. This CDR3 is 15 amino acids long. Trimming pared 6 bases from V and 4 bases from J, leaving 16 bases between. CDR3 residues: CASSRTGAPNQPQHF. CDR3 nucleotide sequence: TGTGCCAGCTCGCGCACAGGTGCACCTAATCAGCCCCAGCATTTT.

The chain joins TRBV4-1 to TRBJ2-7, with D hard to call. The CDR3 spans 15 residues. Germline CDR1 is MGHRA and CDR2 is YSYEKL. V dropped 0 bases and J dropped 2 bases, with 11 bases sitting between them. CDR3 amino acids: CASSQDPPATYEQYF. For the CDR3, the DNA is TGCGCCAGCAGCCAAGATCCCCCAGCTACCTACGAGCAGTACTTC.

The J gene is TRBJ2-3, the V gene TRBV5-1; 7 nucleotides line up with TRBD1. Germline V CDR1 and CDR2: SGHRS, YFSETQ. The V and J ends lost 3 bases and 1 base, in that order; junction bases with no gene match: 5. CDR3 length: 15 amino acids. The chain's CDR3 is CASSSLGGGTDTQYF. The CDR3 nucleotides are TGCGCCAGCAGCTCCCTAGGGGGCGGCACAGATACGCAGTATTTT.

The rearrangement links TRBV5-4 to TRBJ1-2; 7 bases agree with TRBD1. Germline V gene sequence: CDR1 SGHNT, CDR2 YYREEE (reference sequence). V gave up 7 bases and J gave up 0 bases; unmatched junction bases: 9. This CDR3 is 15 amino acids long. CDR3 DNA sequence: TGTGCCAGCTGGAGGGACAGAAGAACTAACTATGGCTACACCTTC. Its translation is CASWRDRRTNYGYTF.

This clone was seen once. This chain uses TRBV5-4 with TRBJ1-4; D is possibly TRBD1 (5 bases). V lost 4 bases and J 7 bases, leaving 23 bases between the germline ends. Germline V gene lookup returns CDR1 SGHNT and CDR2 YYREEE (reference sequence). This CDR3 has 17 residues. This CDR3 reads CASSLRTGDIGGEKLFF. In DNA form, the CDR3 reads TGTGCCAGCAGCCTAAGGACGGGAGACATTGGGGGTGAAAAACTGTTTTTT.

V and J are TRBV3-1 (or the pseudogene TRBV3-2) and TRBJ2-7, with unresolved D. Trimming shortened V by 4 bases and J by 1 base, and 8 bases separated the two germline ends. Germline V CDR1 and CDR2: LGHDT, YNNKEL (reference sequence). The CDR3 covers 13 residues. The CDR3 reads CASSRLDSYEQYF. The CDR3 DNA is TGTGCCAGCAGCCGGCTGGATTCCTACGAGCAGTACTTC.

The rearrangement joins TRBV29-1 to TRBJ1-2; D is uncertain. V lost 6 bases, J lost 5 bases, and 16 bases lay in between. This CDR3 has 13 amino acids. Germline CDR1 reads SQVTM; CDR2 reads ANQGSEA. The CDR3 coding sequence is TGCAGCGTGTTGACGGTTTCTGGTTATGGCTACACCTTC. This codes for CSVLTVSGYGYTF.